Listed below are T cell receptor beta chains from one sample, sequenced in a study of OX40 agonist ivuxolimab in advanced cancers. Only in-frame clones appear in the TCRdb table, and some are missing; sequencing was by immunoSEQ multiplex PCR. The sample carries 55,000 to 75,000 clones, around 93% recorded once. The sample consisted of CD4+ or CD8+ T cells sorted from blood, taken in a trial of the OX40 agonist ivuxolimab. The receptor source for this set is an adult with an advanced solid tumor such as melanoma, head and neck, liver or kidney cancer. Both conserved end residues are part of each CDR3. The D gene is left open where the match is weak. Only some rows state a clone size, as once, few, many or a class for expanded clones.

D: NA
V: TRBV10-3
J: TRBJ2-1
size: NA
CDR3: CAINDRTSYNEQFF
DNA: TGTGCCATCAACGACAGGACCTCCTACAATGAGCAGTTCTTC

D: NA
V: TRBV28
J: TRBJ1-6
size: NA
CDR3: CASSRDNSPLHF
DNA: TGTGCCAGCAGCAGGGATAATTCACCCCTCCACTTT

D: TRBD2
V: TRBV9
J: TRBJ2-3
size: once
CDR3: CASSVTPTSGKGGQYF
DNA: TGTGCCAGCAGCGTAACCCCGACTAGCGGTAAGGGCGGGCAGTATTTT

D: NA
V: TRBV6-1
J: TRBJ2-1
size: NA
CDR3: CASSESFSADEQFF
DNA: TGTGCCAGCAGTGAAAGTTTTTCTGCGGATGAGCAGTTCTTC

D: TRBD2
V: TRBV6-1
J: TRBJ2-1
size: once
CDR3: CASSDYFGSGRADSYNEQFF
DNA: TGTGCCAGCAGTGACTACTTCGGGAGCGGGAGGGCCGACTCCTACAATGAGCAGTTCTTC

D: TRBD1
V: TRBV4-1
J: TRBJ2-1
size: NA
CDR3: CASSPWTGNSYNEQFF
DNA: TGCGCCAGCAGCCCGTGGACAGGTAACTCCTACAATGAGCAGTTCTTC

D: NA
V: TRBV11-2
J: TRBJ2-3
size: NA
CDR3: CASSLDGGHRADTQYF
DNA: TGTGCCAGCAGCTTGGATGGGGGACATCGGGCGGATACGCAGTATTTT

D: NA
V: TRBV28
J: TRBJ2-2
size: NA
CDR3: CASSFSDSRAGELFF
DNA: TGTGCCAGCAGTTTTTCGGACAGTCGGGCCGGGGAGCTGTTTTTT

D: NA
V: TRBV4-1
J: TRBJ2-7
size: NA
CDR3: CASSQDLRYEQYF
DNA: TGCGCCAGCAGCCAAGACCTTCGGTACGAGCAGTACTTC

D: TRBD2
V: TRBV20-1
J: TRBJ2-7
size: NA
CDR3: CSARVAGEQYF
DNA: TGCAGTGCTAGAGTAGCGGGGGAGCAGTACTTC

D: NA
V: TRBV5-6
J: TRBJ2-2
size: NA
CDR3: CASSPDVTGELFF
DNA: TGTGCCAGCAGCCCGGACGTCACCGGGGAGCTGTTTTTT

D: TRBD1
V: TRBV7-9
J: TRBJ2-3
size: NA
CDR3: CAGQGAVDKGTDTQYF
DNA: TGTGCCGGACAGGGGGCGGTTGATAAGGGCACAGATACGCAGTATTTT

D: TRBD2
V: TRBV19
J: TRBJ2-1
size: NA
CDR3: CASSIVSLADYNEQFF
DNA: TGTGCCAGTAGTATAGTAAGCCTAGCGGACTACAATGAGCAGTTCTTC

D: NA
V: TRBV27
J: TRBJ2-1
size: NA
CDR3: CASSSTGSFYNEQFF
DNA: TGTGCCAGCAGTTCAACAGGGAGTTTCTACAATGAGCAGTTCTTC

D: TRBD1
V: TRBV5-1
J: TRBJ1-1
size: NA
CDR3: CASSSGQGMNTEAFF
DNA: TGCGCCAGCAGCTCCGGACAGGGGATGAACACTGAAGCTTTCTTT